This T cell receptor (beta chain) is drawn from a study of blood T cells in healthy people across ages. Study overall: About one barcoded beta molecule per two T cells came from capture by template switching.

This clonotype appeared a few times. Researchers report isolating at least 7 million PBMCs per sample. Together with a sample-barcoded 5' primer, a J-beta primer mix was included in a second PCR lasting about 6 to 11 cycles. TCRdb re-called the 5' RACE reads through MiXCR, storing one row per CDR3 protein. The sample lists over 600,000 distinct CDR3 sequences; 20% to 25% were seen once. The sample was blood. The source is a man in his sixties or seventies in good health.

CDR3 nucleotide sequence: TGCGCCAGCAGCCCGGACCCGGGATCGTATAATTCACCCCTCCACTTT. This gives the protein CASSPDPGSYNSPLHF. V usage is TRBV5-1 and J usage is TRBJ1-6; no clear D. The ends were cut back, 4 bases at V and 4 bases at J, with 15 bases in the middle. The CDR3 has 16 amino acids. Germline lookup yields CDR1 SGHRS and CDR2 YFSETQ.